This paragraph reports one T cell receptor beta chain. Germline CDR1 reads MNHEY; CDR2 reads SMNVEV (reference sequence). V lost 4 bases and J lost 4; bases outside the gene matches: 1. This CDR3 comprises 14 residues. The data were taken from a study of control samples from healthy donors and cancer patients. Clones were sequenced by immunoSEQ multiplex PCR, and TCRdb holds only the in-frame ones, with some missing. Found here are 150,000 to 200,000 clones, 88% of them singletons; the top ten hold 1.7%. This receptor was taken from a young man in good health. V gene TRBV27 combines with J gene TRBJ2-7, with 13 bases lining up with TRBD2. Sequenced material: blood. The CDR3 sequence is CASSSGLAGYEQYF. The CDR3 DNA is TGTGCCAGCAGTTCGGGACTAGCGGGGTACGAGCAGTACTTC.